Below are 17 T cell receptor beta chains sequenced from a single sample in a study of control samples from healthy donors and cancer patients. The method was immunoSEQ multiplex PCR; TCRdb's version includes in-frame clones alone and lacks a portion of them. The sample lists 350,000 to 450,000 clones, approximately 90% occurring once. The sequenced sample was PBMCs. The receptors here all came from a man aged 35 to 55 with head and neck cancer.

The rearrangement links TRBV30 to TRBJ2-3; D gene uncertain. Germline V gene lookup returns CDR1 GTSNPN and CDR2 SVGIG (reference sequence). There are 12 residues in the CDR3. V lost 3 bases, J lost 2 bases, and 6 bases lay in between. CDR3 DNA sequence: TGTGCCTGGAGGAGGTCCACAGATACGCAGTATTTT. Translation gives CAWRRSTDTQYF.

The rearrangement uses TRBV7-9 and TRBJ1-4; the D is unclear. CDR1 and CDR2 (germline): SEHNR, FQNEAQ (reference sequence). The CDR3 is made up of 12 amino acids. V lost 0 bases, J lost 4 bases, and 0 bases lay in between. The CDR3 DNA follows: TGTGCCAGCAGCTTAGCTAATGAAAAACTGTTTTTT. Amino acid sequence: CASSLANEKLFF.

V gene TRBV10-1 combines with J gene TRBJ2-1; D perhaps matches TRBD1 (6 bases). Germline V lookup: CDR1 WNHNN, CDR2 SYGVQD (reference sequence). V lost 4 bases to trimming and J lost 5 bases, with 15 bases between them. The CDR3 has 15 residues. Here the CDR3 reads CASSAGTYTHNEQFF. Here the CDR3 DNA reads TGCGCCAGCAGTGCCGGGACATATACCCACAATGAGCAGTTCTTC.

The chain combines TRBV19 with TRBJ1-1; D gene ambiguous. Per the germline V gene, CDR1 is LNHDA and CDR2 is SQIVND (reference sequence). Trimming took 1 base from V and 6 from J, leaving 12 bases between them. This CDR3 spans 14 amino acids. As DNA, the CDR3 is TGTGCCAGTAGTATAGTCTCCGGCCACCCTGAAGCTTTCTTT. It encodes CASSIVSGHPEAFF.

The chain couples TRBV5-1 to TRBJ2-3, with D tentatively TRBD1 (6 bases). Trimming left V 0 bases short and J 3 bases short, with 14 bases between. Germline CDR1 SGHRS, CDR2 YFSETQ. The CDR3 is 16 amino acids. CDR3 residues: CASSLEGHPRTDTQYF. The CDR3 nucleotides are TGCGCCAGCAGCTTGGAGGGACACCCACGGACAGATACGCAGTATTTT.

CDR3 DNA: TGTGCCAGCAGCTTAGAACACGACAGCGAAGCTTTCTTT. Residues: CASSLEHDSEAFF. The chain couples TRBV7-6 to TRBJ1-1, with D perhaps TRBD1 (5 bases). CDR1 SGHVS and CDR2 FNYEAQ come from the germline V gene. The CDR3 is made up of 13 amino acids. With 1 base removed from V and 8 bases from J, the gap between germline ends came to 11 bases.

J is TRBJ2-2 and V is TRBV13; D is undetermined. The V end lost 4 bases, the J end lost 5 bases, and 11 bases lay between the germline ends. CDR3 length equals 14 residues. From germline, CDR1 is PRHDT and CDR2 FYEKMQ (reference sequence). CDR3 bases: TGTGCCAGCAGCTCGCCCATCAGTACCGGGGAGCTGTTTTTT. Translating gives CASSSPISTGELFF.

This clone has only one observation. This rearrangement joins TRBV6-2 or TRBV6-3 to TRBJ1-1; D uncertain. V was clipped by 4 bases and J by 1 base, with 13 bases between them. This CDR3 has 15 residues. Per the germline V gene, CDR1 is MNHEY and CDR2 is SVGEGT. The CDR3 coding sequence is TGTGCCAGCAGTTCCAAACCCGCCCCGAACACTGAAGCTTTCTTT. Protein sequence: CASSSKPAPNTEAFF.

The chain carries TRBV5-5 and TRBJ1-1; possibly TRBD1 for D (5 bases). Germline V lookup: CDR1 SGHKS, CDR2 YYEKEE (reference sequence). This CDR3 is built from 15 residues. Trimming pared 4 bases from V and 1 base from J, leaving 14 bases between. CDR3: CASSRAWGQNTEAFF. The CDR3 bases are TGTGCCAGCAGCCGAGCTTGGGGCCAGAACACTGAAGCTTTCTTT. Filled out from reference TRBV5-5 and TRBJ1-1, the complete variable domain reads DAGVTQSPTHLIKTRGQQVTLRCSPISGHKSVSWYQQVLGQGPQFIFQYYEKEERGRGNFPDRFSARQFPNYSSELNVNALLLGDSALYLCASSRAWGQNTEAFFGQGTRLTVV.

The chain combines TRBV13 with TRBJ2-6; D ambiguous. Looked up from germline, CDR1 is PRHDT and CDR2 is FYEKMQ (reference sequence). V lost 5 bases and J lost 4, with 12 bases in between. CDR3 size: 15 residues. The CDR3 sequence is CASSPRLEGANVLTF. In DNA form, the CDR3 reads TGTGCCAGCAGCCCCCGCCTTGAAGGGGCCAACGTCCTGACTTTC.

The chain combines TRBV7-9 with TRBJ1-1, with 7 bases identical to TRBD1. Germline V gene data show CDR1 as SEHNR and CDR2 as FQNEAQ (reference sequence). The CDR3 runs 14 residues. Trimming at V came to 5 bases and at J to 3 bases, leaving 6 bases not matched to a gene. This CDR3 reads CASSRTGVDTEAFF. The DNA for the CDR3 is TGTGCCAGCAGCCGTACAGGGGTCGACACTGAAGCTTTCTTT.

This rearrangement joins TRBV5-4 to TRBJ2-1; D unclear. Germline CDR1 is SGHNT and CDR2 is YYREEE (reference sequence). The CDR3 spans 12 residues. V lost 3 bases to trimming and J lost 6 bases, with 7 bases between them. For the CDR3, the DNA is TGTGCCAGCAGCTCCGGGCCCAATGAGCAGTTCTTC. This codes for CASSSGPNEQFF.

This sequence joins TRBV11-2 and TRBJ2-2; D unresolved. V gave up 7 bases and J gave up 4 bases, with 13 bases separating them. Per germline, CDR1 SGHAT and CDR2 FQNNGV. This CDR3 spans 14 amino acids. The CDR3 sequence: CASMGNGPTGELFF. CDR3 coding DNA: TGTGCCAGCATGGGGAATGGGCCCACCGGGGAGCTGTTTTTT. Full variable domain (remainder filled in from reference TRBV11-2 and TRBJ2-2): EAGVAQSPRYKIIEKRQSVAFWCNPISGHATLYWYQQILGQGPKLLIQFQNNGVVDDSQLPKDRFSAERLKGVDSTLKIQPAKLEDSAVYLCASMGNGPTGELFFGEGSRLTVL.

The CDR3 protein is CAWSVRQVDGYTF. The CDR3 DNA reads as TGTGCCTGGAGTGTACGTCAGGTCGATGGCTACACCTTC. The V call is TRBV30, the J call TRBJ1-2; no clear D. CDR3 length: 13 amino acids. Germline CDR1 and CDR2: GTSNPN and SVGIG (reference sequence). Trimming left V 0 bases short and J 6 bases short, with 11 bases between.

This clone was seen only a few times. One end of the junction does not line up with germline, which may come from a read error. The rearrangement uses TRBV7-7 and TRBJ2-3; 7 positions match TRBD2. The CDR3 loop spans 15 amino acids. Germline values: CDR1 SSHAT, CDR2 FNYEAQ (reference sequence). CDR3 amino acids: CASSSGAGSTDTQYF. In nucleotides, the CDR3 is TGTGCTAGCAGCTCTGGAGCGGGAAGCACAGATACGCAGTATTTT.

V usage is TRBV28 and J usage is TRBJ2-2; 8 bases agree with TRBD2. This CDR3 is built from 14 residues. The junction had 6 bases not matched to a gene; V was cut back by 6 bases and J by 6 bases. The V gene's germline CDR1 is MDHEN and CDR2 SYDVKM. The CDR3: CASRLPSGSGELFF. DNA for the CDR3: TGTGCCAGCAGGCTGCCTAGCGGGTCCGGGGAGCTGTTTTTT.

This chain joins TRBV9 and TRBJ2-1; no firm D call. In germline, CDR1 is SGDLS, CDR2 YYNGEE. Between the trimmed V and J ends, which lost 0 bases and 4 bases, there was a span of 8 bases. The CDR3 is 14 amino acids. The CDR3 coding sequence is TGTGCCAGCAGCGTAGAAGACGGGTACAATGAGCAGTTCTTC. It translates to CASSVEDGYNEQFF.